The 8 T cell receptor beta chains below were found in one sample sequenced in a study of blood T cell repertoires in COVID-19. Clones were read by immunoSEQ multiplex PCR, and TCRdb kept only the in-frame ones, dropping some. Among about 92,000 clones listed, about 70% were seen once. The sequencing input was peripheral blood. All receptors come from a woman aged 55-69 years in a cohort sampled during active or convalescent COVID-19.

J is TRBJ2-7 and V is TRBV2; weak D call: TRBD2 (7 bases). The CDR3 is 15 amino acids. V was cut by 4 bases and J by 4 bases, with 17 bases left in between. Germline V lookup: CDR1 SNHLY, CDR2 FYNNEI. The CDR3 loop reads CASSVGGGSGYEQYF. CDR3 nucleotides: TGTGCCAGCAGTGTAGGGGGGGGTTCGGGTTACGAGCAGTACTTC.

V and J are TRBV2 and TRBJ1-5; D is ambiguous. V was shortened by 2 bases and J by 10 bases, with 6 bases between the two germline ends. The CDR3 spans 11 residues. Germline V gives CDR1 SNHLY, CDR2 FYNNEI. CDR3 nucleotide sequence: TGTGCCAGCAGTGAACCGGGTCCCCAGCATTTT. Amino acids: CASSEPGPQHF.

The V gene is TRBV7-2, the J gene TRBJ2-1; no definite D call. Germline V lookup: CDR1 SGHTA, CDR2 FQGNSA. The ends were cut back, 1 base at V and 10 bases at J, with 14 bases in the middle. The CDR3 consists of 14 residues. The CDR3 DNA reads as TGTGCCAGCAGCTTAGATCCCACGGGTCTGGAGCAGTTCTTC. Its translation: CASSLDPTGLEQFF.

This chain links TRBV3-1 (or the pseudogene TRBV3-2) with TRBJ1-5, with a possible D match to TRBD1 (6 bases). The ends were cut back, 5 bases at V and 1 base at J, with 9 bases in the middle. Germline V CDR1 and CDR2: LGHDT, YNNKEL (reference sequence). The CDR3 is made up of 14 amino acids. DNA of the CDR3: TGTGCCAGCAGCGCCCAGGGGAGCAATCAGCCCCAGCATTTT. Its translation: CASSAQGSNQPQHF.

The chain is built from TRBV5-6 and TRBJ1-4; a possible D gene is TRBD1 (5 bases). V dropped 1 base and J dropped 7 bases, with 14 bases sitting between them. CDR1 and CDR2 from the germline V gene are SGHDT and YYEEEE. CDR3 length: 15 residues. CDR3 in DNA: TGTGCCAGCAGCTTGAATCTGGGACTAGGTGAAAAACTGTTTTTT. Encoded protein: CASSLNLGLGEKLFF. Looking up the rest from reference TRBV5-6 and TRBJ1-4 gives the full variable domain: DAGVTQSPTHLIKTRGQQVTLRCSPKSGHDTVSWYQQALGQGPQFIFQYYEEEERQRGNFPDRFSGHQFPNYSSELNVNALLLGDSALYLCASSLNLGLGEKLFFGSGTQLSVL.

The chain is built from TRBV3-1 (or the pseudogene TRBV3-2) and TRBJ2-7; D is ambiguous. The CDR3 runs to 12 residues. The germline V gene encodes CDR1 LGHDT and CDR2 YNNKEL (reference sequence). V lost 4 bases to trimming and J lost 6 bases, with 10 bases between them. CDR3 coding DNA: TGTGCCAGCAGCCTGTCAGCGAGCGAGCAGTACTTC. Protein sequence: CASSLSASEQYF.

The V call is TRBV5-4, the J call TRBJ2-3; 9 bases are shared with TRBD2. The CDR3 sequence is 17 residues long. In germline, CDR1 is SGHNT, CDR2 YYREEE (reference sequence). J gave up 1 base and V 3 bases, and 9 bases lay outside the gene matches. The DNA of the CDR3 is TGTGCCAGCAGCTCAAACTTAGCGGGGGCGGGCACAGATACGCAGTATTTT. Residues: CASSSNLAGAGTDTQYF.

The table lists this clone with a few counts. The gene calls are TRBV6-5 and TRBJ2-2; D is possibly TRBD1 (6 bases). The CDR3 sequence is 13 residues long. The germline V and J ends were trimmed by 5 bases and 6 bases, with 10 bases remaining between them. CDR1 is MNHEY and CDR2 is SVGAGI in the germline V gene. This CDR3 is CASSLNRAGELFF. The CDR3 DNA sequence: TGTGCCAGCAGTCTAAACAGGGCCGGGGAGCTGTTTTTT.